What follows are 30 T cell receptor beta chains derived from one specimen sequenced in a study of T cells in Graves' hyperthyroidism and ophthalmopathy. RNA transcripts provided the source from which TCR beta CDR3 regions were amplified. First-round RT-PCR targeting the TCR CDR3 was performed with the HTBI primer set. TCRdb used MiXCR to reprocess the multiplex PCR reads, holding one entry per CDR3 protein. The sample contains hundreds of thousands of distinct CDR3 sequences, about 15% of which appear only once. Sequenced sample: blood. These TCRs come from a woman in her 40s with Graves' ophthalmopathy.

CDR3 sequence (DNA): TGTGCCACCAGTGATTTAGGTGCGGCGGCGGGCGGGGAGCTGTTTTTT. Its protein is CATSDLGAAAGGELFF. The rearrangement links TRBV24-1 to TRBJ2-2; D perhaps matches TRBD2 (5 bases). The CDR3 length is 16 residues. The V end lost 1 base, the J end lost 7 bases, and 15 bases lay between the germline ends. CDR1 and CDR2 (germline): KGHDR, SFDVKD.

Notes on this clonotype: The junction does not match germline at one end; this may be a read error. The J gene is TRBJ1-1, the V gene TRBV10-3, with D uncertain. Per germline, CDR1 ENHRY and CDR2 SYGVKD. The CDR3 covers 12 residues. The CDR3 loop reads CAISVREGVFYF. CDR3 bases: TGTGCCATCAGTGTTCGGGAGGGCGTCTTCTACTTT.

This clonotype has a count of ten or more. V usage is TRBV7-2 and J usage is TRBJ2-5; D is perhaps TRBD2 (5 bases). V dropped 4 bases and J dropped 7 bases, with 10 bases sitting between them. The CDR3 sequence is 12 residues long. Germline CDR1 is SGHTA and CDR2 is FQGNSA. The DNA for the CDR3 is TGTGCCAGCAGCTCGCCCGCGGGGACCCAGTACTTC. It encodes CASSSPAGTQYF.

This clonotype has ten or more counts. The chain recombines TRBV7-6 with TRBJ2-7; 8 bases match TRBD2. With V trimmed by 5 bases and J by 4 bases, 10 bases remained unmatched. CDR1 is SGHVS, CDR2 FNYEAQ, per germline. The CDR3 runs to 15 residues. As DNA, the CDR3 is TGTGCCAGCAGCCTCCACGGCGGGAGGTCATACGAGCAGTACTTC. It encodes CASSLHGGRSYEQYF.

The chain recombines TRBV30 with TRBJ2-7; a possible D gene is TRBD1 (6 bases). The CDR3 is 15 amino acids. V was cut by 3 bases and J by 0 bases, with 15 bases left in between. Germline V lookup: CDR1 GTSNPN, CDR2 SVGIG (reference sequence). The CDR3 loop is CAWRYRDTSSYEQYF. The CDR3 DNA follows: TGTGCCTGGAGGTACCGGGACACGAGCTCCTACGAGCAGTACTTC.

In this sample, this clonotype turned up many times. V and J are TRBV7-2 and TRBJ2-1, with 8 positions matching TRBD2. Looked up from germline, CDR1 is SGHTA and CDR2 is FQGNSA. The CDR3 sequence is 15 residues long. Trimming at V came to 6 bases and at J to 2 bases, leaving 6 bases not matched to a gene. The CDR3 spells CASRPAGDPYNEQFF. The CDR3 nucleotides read TGTGCCAGCAGACCAGCGGGAGACCCCTACAATGAGCAGTTCTTC.

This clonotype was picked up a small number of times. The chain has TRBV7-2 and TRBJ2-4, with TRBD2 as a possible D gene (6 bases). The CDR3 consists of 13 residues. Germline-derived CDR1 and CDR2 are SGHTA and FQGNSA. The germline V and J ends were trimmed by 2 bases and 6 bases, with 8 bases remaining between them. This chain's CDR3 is CASSLYGRNIQYF. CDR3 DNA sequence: TGTGCCAGCAGCTTATACGGGAGAAACATTCAGTACTTC.

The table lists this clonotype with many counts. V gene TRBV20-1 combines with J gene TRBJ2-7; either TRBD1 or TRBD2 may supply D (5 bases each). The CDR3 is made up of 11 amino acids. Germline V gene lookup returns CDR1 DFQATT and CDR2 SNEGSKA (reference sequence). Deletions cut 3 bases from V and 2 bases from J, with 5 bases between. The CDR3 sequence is CSARGAYEQYF. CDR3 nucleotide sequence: TGCAGTGCTAGGGGGGCCTACGAGCAGTACTTC.

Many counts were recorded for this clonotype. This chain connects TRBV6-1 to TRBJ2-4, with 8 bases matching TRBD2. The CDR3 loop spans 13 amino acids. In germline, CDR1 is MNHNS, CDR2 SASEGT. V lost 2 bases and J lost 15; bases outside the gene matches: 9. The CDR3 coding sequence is TGTGCCAGCAGTGAATTAGGGAGCGGGAGTGGGTACTTC. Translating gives CASSELGSGSGYF.

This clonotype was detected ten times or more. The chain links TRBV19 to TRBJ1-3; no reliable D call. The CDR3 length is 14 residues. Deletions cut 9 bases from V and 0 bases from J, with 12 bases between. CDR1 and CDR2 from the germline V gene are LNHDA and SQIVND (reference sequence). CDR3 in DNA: TGTGCCAGCAAGTTCGCCATCTCTGGAAACACCATATATTTT. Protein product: CASKFAISGNTIYF. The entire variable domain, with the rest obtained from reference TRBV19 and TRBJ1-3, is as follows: DGGITQSPKYLFRKEGQNVTLSCEQNLNHDAMYWYRQDPGQGLRLIYYSQIVNDFQKGDIAEGYSVSREKKESFPLTVTSAQKNPTAFYLCASKFAISGNTIYFGEGSWLTVV.

The CDR3: CASSLAVSRRETQYF. The CDR3 DNA follows: TGCGCCAGCAGCTTGGCCGTCTCCCGGAGGGAGACCCAGTACTTC. V usage is TRBV5-1 and J usage is TRBJ2-5, with D maybe TRBD2 (5 bases). Germline loops: CDR1 SGHRS, CDR2 YFSETQ. The ends were cut back, 0 bases at V and 5 bases at J, with 14 bases in the middle. This CDR3 region has 15 residues.

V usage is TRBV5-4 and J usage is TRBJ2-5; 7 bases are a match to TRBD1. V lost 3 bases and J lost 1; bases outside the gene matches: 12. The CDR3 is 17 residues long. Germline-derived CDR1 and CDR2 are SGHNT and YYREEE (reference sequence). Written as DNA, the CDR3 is TGTGCCAGCAGCTGGGAGCAGACAGGGAGTAGCCAAGAGACCCAGTACTTC. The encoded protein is CASSWEQTGSSQETQYF. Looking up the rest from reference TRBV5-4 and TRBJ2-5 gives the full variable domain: ETGVTQSPTHLIKTRGQQVTLRCSSQSGHNTVSWYQQALGQGPQFIFQYYREEENGRGNFPPRFSGLQFPNYSSELNVNALELDDSALYLCASSWEQTGSSQETQYFGPGTRLLVL.

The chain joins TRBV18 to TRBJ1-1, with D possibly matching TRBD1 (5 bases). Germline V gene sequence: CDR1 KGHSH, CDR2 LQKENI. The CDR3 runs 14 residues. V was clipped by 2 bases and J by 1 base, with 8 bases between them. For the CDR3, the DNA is TGTGCCAGCTCACCAGACAGCCAGAACACTGAAGCTTTCTTT. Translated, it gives CASSPDSQNTEAFF. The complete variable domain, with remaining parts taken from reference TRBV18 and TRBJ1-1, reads NAGVMQNPRHLVRRRGQEARLRCSPMKGHSHVYWYRQLPEEGLKFMVYLQKENIIDESGMPKERFSAEFPKEGPSILRIQQVVRGDSAAYFCASSPDSQNTEAFFGQGTRLTVV.

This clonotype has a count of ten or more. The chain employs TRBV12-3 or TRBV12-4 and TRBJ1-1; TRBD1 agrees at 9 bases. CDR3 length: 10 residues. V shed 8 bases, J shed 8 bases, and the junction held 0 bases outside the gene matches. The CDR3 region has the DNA TGTGCCAGCGGGACAGGGGAAGCTTTCTTT. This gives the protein CASGTGEAFF.

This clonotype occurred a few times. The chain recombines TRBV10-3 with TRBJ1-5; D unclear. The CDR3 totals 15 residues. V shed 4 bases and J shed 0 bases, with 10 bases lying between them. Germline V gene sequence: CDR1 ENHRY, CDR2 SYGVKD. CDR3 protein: CAISGNTYSNQPQHF. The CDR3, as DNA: TGTGCCATCAGTGGAAACACTTATAGCAATCAGCCCCAGCATTTT.

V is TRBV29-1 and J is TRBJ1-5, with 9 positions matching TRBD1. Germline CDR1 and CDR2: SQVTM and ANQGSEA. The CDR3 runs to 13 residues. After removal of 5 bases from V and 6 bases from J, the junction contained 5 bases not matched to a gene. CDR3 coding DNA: TGCAGCGTTTGGGACAGGGTTGGTCAGCCCCAGCATTTT. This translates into CSVWDRVGQPQHF.

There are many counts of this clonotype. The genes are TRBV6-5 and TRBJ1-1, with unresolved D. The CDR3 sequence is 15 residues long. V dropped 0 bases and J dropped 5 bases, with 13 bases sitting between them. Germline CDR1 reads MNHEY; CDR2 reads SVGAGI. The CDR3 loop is CASSYSNSGGTEAFF. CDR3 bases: TGTGCCAGCAGTTACTCGAACAGCGGAGGTACTGAAGCTTTCTTT.

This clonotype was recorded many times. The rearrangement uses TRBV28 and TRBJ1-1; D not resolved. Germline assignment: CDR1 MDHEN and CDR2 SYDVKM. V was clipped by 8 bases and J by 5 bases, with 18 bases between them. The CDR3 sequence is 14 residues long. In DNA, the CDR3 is TGTGCCAGCCTTCCCCAGGAGATAAGGACTGAAGCTTTCTTT. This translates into CASLPQEIRTEAFF.

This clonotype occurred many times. The CDR3 is CASSHTGETQYF. CDR3 DNA sequence: TGTGCCAGCAGCCACACCGGGGAGACCCAGTACTTC. The genes are TRBV11-2 and TRBJ2-5; D call uncertain. Germline V CDR1 and CDR2: SGHAT, FQNNGV. The CDR3 has 12 residues. V lost 5 bases and J 5 bases, leaving 9 bases between the germline ends.

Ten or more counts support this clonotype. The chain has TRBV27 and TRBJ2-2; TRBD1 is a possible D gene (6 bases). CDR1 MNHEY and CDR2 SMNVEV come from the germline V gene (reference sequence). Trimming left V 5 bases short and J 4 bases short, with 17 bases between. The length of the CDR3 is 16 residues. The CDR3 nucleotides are TGTGCCAGCAGTAGGGGGTATGGCGTGGGCACCGGGGAGCTGTTTTTT. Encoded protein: CASSRGYGVGTGELFF.

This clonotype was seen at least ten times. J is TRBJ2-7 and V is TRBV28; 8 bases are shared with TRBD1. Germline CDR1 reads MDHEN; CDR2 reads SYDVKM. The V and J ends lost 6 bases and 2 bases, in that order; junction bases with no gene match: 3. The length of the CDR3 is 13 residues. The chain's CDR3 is CASRKTGAYEQYF. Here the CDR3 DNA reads TGTGCCAGCAGGAAGACAGGGGCCTACGAGCAGTACTTC.

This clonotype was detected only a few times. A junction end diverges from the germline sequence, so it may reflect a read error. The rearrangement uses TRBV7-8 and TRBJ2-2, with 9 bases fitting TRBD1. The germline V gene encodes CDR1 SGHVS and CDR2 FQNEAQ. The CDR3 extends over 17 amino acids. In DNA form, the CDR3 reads TGTGCCGGCAGCTTAAGAACAGGGGGCGCGAACACCGGGGAGCTGTTTTTT. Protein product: CAGSLRTGGANTGELFF.

The CDR3 sequence: CASSLPQGQLGQPQHF. As DNA, the CDR3 is TGTGCCAGCAGTTTACCCCAAGGACAGCTGGGTCAGCCCCAGCATTTT. The chain combines TRBV28 with TRBJ1-5; D possibly corresponds to TRBD1 (6 bases). CDR1 and CDR2 from the germline V gene are MDHEN and SYDVKM. The CDR3 has 16 residues. V was shortened by 2 bases and J by 6 bases, with 17 bases between the two germline ends.

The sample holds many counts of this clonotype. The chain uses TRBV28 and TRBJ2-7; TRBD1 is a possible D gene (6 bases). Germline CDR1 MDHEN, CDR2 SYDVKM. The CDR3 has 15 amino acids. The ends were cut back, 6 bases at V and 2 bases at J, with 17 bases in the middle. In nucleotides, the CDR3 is TGTGCCAGCAGCAAGACAGGCTATACTACCTACGAGCAGTACTTC. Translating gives CASSKTGYTTYEQYF.

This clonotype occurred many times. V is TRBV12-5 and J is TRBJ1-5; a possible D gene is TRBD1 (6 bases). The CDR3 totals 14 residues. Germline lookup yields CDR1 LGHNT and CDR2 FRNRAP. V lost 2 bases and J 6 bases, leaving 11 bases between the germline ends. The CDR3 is CASGLSTGIQPQHF. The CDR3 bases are TGTGCTAGTGGTTTGTCAACAGGGATTCAGCCCCAGCATTTT.

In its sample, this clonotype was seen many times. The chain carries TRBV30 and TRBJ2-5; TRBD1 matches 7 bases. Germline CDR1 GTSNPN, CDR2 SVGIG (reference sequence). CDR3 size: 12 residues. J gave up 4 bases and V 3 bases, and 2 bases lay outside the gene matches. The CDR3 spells CAWRTGIETQYF. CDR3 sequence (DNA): TGTGCCTGGAGGACAGGGATAGAGACCCAGTACTTC.

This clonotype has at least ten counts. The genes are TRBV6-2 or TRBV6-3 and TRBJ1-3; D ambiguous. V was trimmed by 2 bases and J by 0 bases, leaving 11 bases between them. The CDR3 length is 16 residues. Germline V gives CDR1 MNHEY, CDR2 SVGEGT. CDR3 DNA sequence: TGTGCCAGCAGTTACATGACCGCCAGCTCTGGAAACACCATATATTTT. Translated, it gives CASSYMTASSGNTIYF.

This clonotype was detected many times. As DNA, the CDR3 is TGTGCCAGCTCACCAGCACCCCAAGAGACCCAGTACTTC. Its translation: CASSPAPQETQYF. The chain links TRBV18 to TRBJ2-5; no firm D call. The CDR3 extends over 13 amino acids. Germline loops: CDR1 KGHSH, CDR2 LQKENI. V lost 2 bases and J lost 1, with 5 bases in between.

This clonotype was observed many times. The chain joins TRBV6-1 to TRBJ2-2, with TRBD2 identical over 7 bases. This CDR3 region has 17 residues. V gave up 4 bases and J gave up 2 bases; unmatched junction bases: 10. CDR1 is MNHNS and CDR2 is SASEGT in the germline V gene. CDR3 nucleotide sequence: TGTGCCAGCAGTGTTCGGTCTGGCGGGAGAAACACCGGGGAGCTGTTTTTT. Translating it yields CASSVRSGGRNTGELFF.

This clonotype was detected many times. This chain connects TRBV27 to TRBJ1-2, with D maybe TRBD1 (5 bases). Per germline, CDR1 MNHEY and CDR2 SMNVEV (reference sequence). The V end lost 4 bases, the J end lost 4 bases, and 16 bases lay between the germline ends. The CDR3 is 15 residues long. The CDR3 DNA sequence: TGTGCCAGCAGTTCCGGGGCCGAAAACGTCTATGGCTACACCTTC. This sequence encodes CASSSGAENVYGYTF.